The TCR beta chain described here comes from a study of technical replicates of blood from four donors (dated by TCRdb to 2015 to 2018). Looking up the germline V gene yields CDR1 SGHVS and CDR2 FNYEAQ. From the cysteine up to the phenylalanine, the CDR3 has a length of 15 residues. The DNA shown is the 45-base CDR3, in frame from base 1. For this chain, trimming is 5 bases at the V end and 3 bases at the J end, and the number of junction bases without a gene match is 10. With respect to this clone: Its antigen has not been determined. The record has no base qualities; no much larger clone is one base away.

The library was produced with the immunoSEQ multiplex PCR assay. This immuneACCESS table, as held by TCRdb, lists in-frame sequences with V and J called but not all clones. Of the missing ones, under half trace to an unresolved V gene in checked studies; the others have no known cause. The sample data list about 75,000 clones, and 90% to 95% of these were observed just once. The ten largest account for 0.35% to 0.4% of the sample. The chain was built from TRBV7-6 and TRBJ2-7; 7 central bases correspond to TRBD1. Sequencing was done on a sample of T cells isolated from PBMCs. The TCR comes from a human donor in good health. Some clones in this sample may be carry-over from other donors' samples. The CDR3 protein: CASSQQTGNRYEQYF. The DNA is TGTGCCAGCAGCCAACAGACAGGGAATCGCTACGAGCAGTACTTC.